Listed here are 4 T cell receptor beta chains from one sample, sequenced in a study of blood T cells in healthy people across ages. A sample-barcoded 5' primer and a J-beta primer mix were used in a second PCR of roughly 7 to 11 cycles. Using its own MiXCR run on the 5' RACE reads, TCRdb lists one record per CDR3 protein. The data hold 750,000 or so distinct CDR3 sequences, with just under 25% observed a single time. The same sample was also studied in work on T cells of mothers and their children.

Sequencing input: blood. Receptors were obtained from a boy younger than 18 in good health.

This chain links TRBV7-6 with TRBJ1-1; D gene uncertain. The CDR3 has 15 amino acids. Trimming took off 7 bases at V and 4 bases at J, with 19 bases between the two ends. Germline values: CDR1 SGHVS, CDR2 FNYEAQ. The CDR3 DNA follows: TGTGCCAGCACCCCTCGTCGAGGAGGCGGCACTGAAGCTTTCTTT. It yields the protein CASTPRRGGGTEAFF.

This clonotype appeared a few times. J is TRBJ2-7 and V is TRBV7-2, with 8 positions matching TRBD2. Germline-derived CDR1 and CDR2 are SGHTA and FQGNSA. The CDR3 runs 14 residues. With 0 bases clipped from V and 8 bases from J, the junction kept 6 bases outside the gene matches. The CDR3 spells CASSLAGLELQQYF. CDR3 coding DNA: TGTGCCAGCAGCTTAGCGGGACTAGAATTGCAGCAGTACTTC.

This clonotype was detected a few times. The gene calls are TRBV7-3 and TRBJ2-7; 8 positions agree with TRBD1. The J call is doubtful: the DNA matches TRBJ2-1 better. In germline, CDR1 is SGHTA, CDR2 FQGTGA. The CDR3 totals 15 residues. CDR3 sequence: CASSLDRGPGDEQFF. CDR3 nucleotides: TGTGCCAGCAGCTTAGACAGGGGCCCCGGGGATGAGCAGTTCTTC.

This clonotype was seen more than once but under ten times. This chain joins TRBV12-3 or TRBV12-4 and TRBJ2-1; tentatively, D is TRBD2 (5 bases). CDR3 length equals 14 residues. Trimming shortened V by 3 bases and J by 5 bases, and 11 bases separated the two germline ends. CDR3 in DNA: TGTGCCAGCAGTTTCCCCGGGATCCACAATGAGCAGTTCTTC. It yields the protein CASSFPGIHNEQFF.